The present entry profiles one T cell receptor (beta chain) with its context. Its antigen is not known. V dropped 4 bases and J dropped 5; count of bases not matched to a gene: 10. Germline values: CDR1 SGHKS, CDR2 YYEKEE (reference sequence). The CDR3 is 15 amino acids. The data belong to a study of cytomegalovirus exposure and HLA in healthy donors. Broader study findings: Analysis was performed later, and it showed HLA-associated TCR beta chains to be more clonally expanded than equally common others.

The PCR made use of 60 Vbeta and 13 Jbeta primers. Repertoires were generated with immunoSEQ multiplex PCR, while TCRdb's copy carries only in-frame clones and drops some. The data contain some 150,000 clones, around a tenth of them seen just once; the ten biggest clones take up over 1.5%. Healthy bone marrow donors made up the donors. Material: PBMCs. The TCR was taken from a male donor in good health and CMV-seronegative. This rearrangement joins TRBV5-5 to TRBJ2-7, with 9 positions matching TRBD1. The CDR3 spells CASSRRDREIDEQYF. CDR3 DNA: TGTGCCAGCAGCCGCCGGGACAGGGAAATCGACGAGCAGTACTTC. Together with reference TRBV5-5 and TRBJ2-7, the CDR3 gives the full variable domain: DAGVTQSPTHLIKTRGQQVTLRCSPISGHKSVSWYQQVLGQGPQFIFQYYEKEERGRGNFPDRFSARQFPNYSSELNVNALLLGDSALYLCASSRRDREIDEQYFGPGTRLTVT.